The subject of this entry is one T cell receptor (beta chain). Clones were read by immunoSEQ multiplex PCR, and TCRdb kept only the in-frame ones, dropping some. The profile covers about 140,000 clones, with approximately 78% appearing a single time and approximately 4.1% taken by the ten largest. The germline gives CDR1 KGHSH, CDR2 LQKENI. V dropped 4 bases and J dropped 0 bases, with 14 bases sitting between them. CDR3 length: 16 amino acids. These data come from a study of blood T cell repertoires in COVID-19. This chain connects TRBV18 to TRBJ2-3; no firm D call. Sequencing used peripheral blood. The sequence was obtained from an elderly woman with acute or convalescent COVID-19. The CDR3 sequence: CASSRGEVTSTDTQYF. As DNA, the CDR3 is TGTGCCAGCTCACGAGGAGAGGTAACTAGCACAGATACGCAGTATTTT.